The sequence of this T cell receptor (beta chain) was determined in a study of T cell changes during pregnancy in multiple sclerosis (dated by TCRdb to 2018 to 2020). For the wider study: Changes in the T cell repertoire over the course of pregnancy were examined in this study in women with multiple sclerosis.

Receptors were amplified or captured by the immunoSEQ multiplex PCR assay. TCRdb mirrors the immuneACCESS table, restricted to in-frame sequences. Some clones are absent from its copies; in checked studies, under half trace to an unresolved V gene, and the reason for the others is unknown. The sample table holds roughly 42,000 clones, of which 80% to 95% were seen once. The ten largest clonotypes hold roughly 0.5% of the sample. About this clone: No antigen is known for it. Per-base quality was not reported, and no clone a single base away is much larger than it.

The CDR3 runs 18 residues from the cysteine to the phenylalanine. Of all the DNA, just the CDR3 is kept, 54 bases in frame from base 1. CDR1 is given as LGHNA and CDR2 as YSLEER, both from the germline V gene. Between the V and J ends, shortened by 1 base and 0 bases respectively, the junction contains 13 bases. This receptor was obtained from a female donor in good health, enrolled as a control in a pregnancy study. Sequenced material: CD4+ T cells from peripheral blood mononuclear cells, taken in the second trimester of pregnancy. The rearranged chain carries TRBV4-3 and TRBJ2-6; the D region possibly corresponds to TRBD2 (6 bases align). The nucleotide sequence reads as follows: TGCGCCAGCAGCCAAGTTGTAGCGGTGAGCTCTGGGGCCAACGTCCTGACTTTC. This codes for CASSQVVAVSSGANVLTF.